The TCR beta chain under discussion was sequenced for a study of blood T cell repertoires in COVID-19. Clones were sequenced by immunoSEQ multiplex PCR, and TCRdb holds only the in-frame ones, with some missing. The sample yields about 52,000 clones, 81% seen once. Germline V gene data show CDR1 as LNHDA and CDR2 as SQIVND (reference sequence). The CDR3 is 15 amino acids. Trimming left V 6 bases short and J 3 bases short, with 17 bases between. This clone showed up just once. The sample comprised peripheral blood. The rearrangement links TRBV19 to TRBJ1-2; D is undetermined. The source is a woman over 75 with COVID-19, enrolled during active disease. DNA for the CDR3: TGTGCCAGTAGCGCGAGGCCGGGGATAGACTATGGCTACACCTTC. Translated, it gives CASSARPGIDYGYTF.